These 4 T cell receptor beta chains were all obtained from the same sample, sequenced in a study of T cell changes during pregnancy in multiple sclerosis. The data were produced by immunoSEQ multiplex PCR, yet TCRdb's version contains in-frame clones alone and is incomplete. The sample carries roughly 79,000 clones, about 89% recorded once. The specimen was CD4+ T cells from peripheral blood mononuclear cells, collected before pregnancy. The receptors shown here come from a female donor with multiple sclerosis, enrolled in a pregnancy study.

This clone was observed a single time. The V gene is TRBV27, the J gene TRBJ1-6; the match to TRBD1 covers 8 bases. The CDR3 sequence is 16 residues long. CDR1 MNHEY and CDR2 SMNVEV come from the germline V gene (reference sequence). J was trimmed by 6 bases and V by 7 bases; bases with no gene match: 11. The CDR3 here is CASTISGQAPNSPLHF. For the CDR3, the DNA is TGTGCCAGCACCATCTCGGGACAGGCGCCTAATTCACCCCTCCACTTT.

The chain carries TRBV29-1 and TRBJ2-1, with D unclear. Trimming left V 6 bases short and J 9 bases short, with 15 bases between. The length of the CDR3 is 12 residues. Germline V gene lookup returns CDR1 SQVTM and CDR2 ANQGSEA. CDR3 sequence: CSVSATPVEQFF. The CDR3 DNA reads TGCAGCGTCAGTGCCACCCCAGTTGAGCAGTTCTTC.

V gene TRBV5-1 combines with J gene TRBJ2-7; D perhaps matches TRBD2 (6 bases). V dropped 5 bases and J dropped 3 bases, with 12 bases sitting between them. Germline lookup yields CDR1 SGHRS and CDR2 YFSETQ. The CDR3 extends over 13 amino acids. The CDR3 region is CASRGDSFYEQYF. The CDR3 DNA reads as TGCGCCAGCAGGGGGGACTCCTTCTACGAGCAGTACTTC.

The V and J genes are TRBV5-1 and TRBJ2-7; D is perhaps TRBD2 (5 bases). This CDR3 has 16 residues. Germline CDR1 is SGHRS and CDR2 is YFSETQ. Trimming took 6 bases from V and 5 from J, leaving 24 bases between them. The CDR3 is CASTQTTAGESHEQYF. The CDR3 bases are TGCGCCAGCACACAGACGACGGCCGGGGAATCCCACGAGCAGTACTTC. Complete variable domain (other parts from reference TRBV5-1 and TRBJ2-7): KAGVTQTPRYLIKTRGQQVTLSCSPISGHRSVSWYQQTPGQGLQFLFEYFSETQRNKGNFPGRFSGRQFSNSRSEMNVSTLELGDSALYLCASTQTTAGESHEQYFGPGTRLTVT.